One T cell receptor (beta chain) is described in this entry. This entry belongs to a study of blood T cell repertoires in COVID-19. Turning to the study itself: Material from acute and convalescent COVID-19 was sourced from the United States, Italy and Spain. PBMCs, B-cell-depleted T cells, or T cells provided the cDNA or gDNA that made up the material.

Germline CDR1 is LNHDA and CDR2 is SQIVND (reference sequence). V was shortened by 3 bases and J by 1 base, with 6 bases between the two germline ends. The CDR3 sequence is 13 residues long. Original methodology: For nucleated cells, counts were estimated from reference gene primer amplification. Only in-frame clones appear in the TCRdb table, and some are missing; sequencing was by immunoSEQ multiplex PCR. Clonal size and the V and J genes are those of that table, whereas D and trimming came from the DNA. The sample includes approximately 120,000 clones, 75% to 85% of them seen just once. V and J are TRBV19 and TRBJ2-5; perhaps TRBD1 as D (6 bases). The specimen was peripheral blood. The receptor's source is a woman older than 75 with active or convalescent COVID-19. The chain's CDR3 is CASSIRGQETQYF. In DNA form, the CDR3 reads TGTGCCAGTAGTATCAGGGGCCAAGAGACCCAGTACTTC.